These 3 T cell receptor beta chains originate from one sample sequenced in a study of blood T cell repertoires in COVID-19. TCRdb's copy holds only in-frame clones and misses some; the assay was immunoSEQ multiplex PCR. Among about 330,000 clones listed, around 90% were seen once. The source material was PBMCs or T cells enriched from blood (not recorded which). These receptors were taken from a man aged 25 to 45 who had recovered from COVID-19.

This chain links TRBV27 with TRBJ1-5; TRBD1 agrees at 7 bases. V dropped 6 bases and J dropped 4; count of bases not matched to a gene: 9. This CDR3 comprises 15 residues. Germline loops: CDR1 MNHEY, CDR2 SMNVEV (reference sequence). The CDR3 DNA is TGTGCCAGCAGCCCTGGTCGGACAGGAAATCAGCCCCAGCATTTT. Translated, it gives CASSPGRTGNQPQHF.

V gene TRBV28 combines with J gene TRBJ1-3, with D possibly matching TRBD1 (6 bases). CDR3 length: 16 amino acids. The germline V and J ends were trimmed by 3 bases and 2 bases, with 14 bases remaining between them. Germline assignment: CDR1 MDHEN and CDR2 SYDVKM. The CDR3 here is CASSFPLQGPGNTIYF. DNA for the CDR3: TGTGCCAGCAGTTTTCCACTACAGGGTCCTGGAAACACCATATATTTT.

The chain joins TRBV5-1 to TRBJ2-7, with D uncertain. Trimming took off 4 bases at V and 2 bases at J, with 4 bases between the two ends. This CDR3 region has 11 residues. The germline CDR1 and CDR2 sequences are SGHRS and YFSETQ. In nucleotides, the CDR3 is TGCGCCAGCAGCCCTACCTACGAGCAGTACTTC. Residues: CASSPTYEQYF.